This T cell receptor (beta chain) was documented in a study of cytomegalovirus exposure and HLA in healthy donors. In the study overall: Assignment to the Caucasian-associated ancestry cluster applied to over 70% of the approximately 380 genotyped donors. Points from the study as a whole: The study designated fewer than 200 TCR beta chains cytomegalovirus-associated.

Regarding this clone: Its cognate antigen is unknown.

The PCR employed 60 Vbeta primers together with 13 Jbeta primers. The protocol was immunoSEQ multiplex PCR, while the TCRdb copy is restricted to in-frame clones and leaves out a portion. Of around 120,000 clones in the sample, about 80% are singletons; the top ten hold 2.5% to 3.5%. With V trimmed by 5 bases and J by 1 base, 3 bases remained unmatched. The CDR3 length is 14 residues. Germline CDR1 ENHRY, CDR2 SYGVKD. The rearrangement links TRBV10-3 to TRBJ1-1; 8 bases agree with TRBD1. The TCR comes from a woman in her thirties or forties in good health and CMV-seropositive. Material for sequencing was PBMCs. CDR3 amino acids: CAISSRGRNTEAFF. CDR3 coding DNA: TGTGCCATCAGTTCCAGGGGGCGGAACACTGAAGCTTTCTTT.